The TCR beta chain under discussion was sequenced for a study of a mutant IDH1 vaccine in newly diagnosed glioma. Turning to the study itself: First vaccine doses came 4-6 weeks after radiotherapy alone, or with temozolomide cycles. Treatment recipients were approximately 62% male and about 40% female, and their mean age was roughly 40 years. Study results and limitations: Pseudoprogression appeared independent of alterations in top peripheral clonotypes.

Sequenced by immunoSEQ multiplex PCR; TCRdb stores in-frame clones only, minus some. The sample includes 88,000 or so clones, approximately 85% of them seen just once. With 4 bases removed from V and 1 base from J, the gap between germline ends came to 11 bases. The CDR3 covers 14 residues. Germline V gene lookup returns CDR1 MNHEY and CDR2 SVGAGI. Stated time point: week 23, last vaccination. The study gave 300 ug of mutant IDH1 20-mer peptide per vaccine dose, with topical imiquimod. For this clone: Its antigen is currently unknown. The same CDR3 arises from other DNA sequences in this sample as well.

The chain employs TRBV6-5 and TRBJ2-7, with a possible D match to TRBD1 (6 bases). This sequence originates from a man aged 30 to 45 with glioma. Some clones in this sample may be carry-over from other donors' samples. Sequences were derived from PBMCs, sampled from a glioma patient whose treatment included an IDH1 peptide vaccine. CDR3 DNA sequence: TGTGCCAGCAGTTCAATTGGGACATCCTACGAGCAGTACTTC. It translates to CASSSIGTSYEQYF.